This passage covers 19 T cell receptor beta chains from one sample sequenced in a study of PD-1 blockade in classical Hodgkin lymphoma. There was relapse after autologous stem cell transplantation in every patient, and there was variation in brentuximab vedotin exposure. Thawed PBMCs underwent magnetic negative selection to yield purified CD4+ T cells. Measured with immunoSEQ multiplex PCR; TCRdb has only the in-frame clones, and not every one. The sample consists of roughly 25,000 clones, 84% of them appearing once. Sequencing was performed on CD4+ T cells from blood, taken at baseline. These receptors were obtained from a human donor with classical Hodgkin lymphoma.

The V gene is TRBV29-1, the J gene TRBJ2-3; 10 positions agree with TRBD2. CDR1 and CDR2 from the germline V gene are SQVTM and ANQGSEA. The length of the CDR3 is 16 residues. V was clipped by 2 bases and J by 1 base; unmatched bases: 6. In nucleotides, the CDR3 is TGCAGCGTTGAAAGGTCTAGCGGGGGTGGCACAGATACGCAGTATTTT. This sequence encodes CSVERSSGGGTDTQYF.

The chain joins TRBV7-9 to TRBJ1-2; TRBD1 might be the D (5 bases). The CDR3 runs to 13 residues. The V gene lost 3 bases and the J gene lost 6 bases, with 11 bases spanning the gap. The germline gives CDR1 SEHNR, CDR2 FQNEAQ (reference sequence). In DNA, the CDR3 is TGTGCCAGCAGCTTGCTCAGGGAGAATGGCTACACCTTC. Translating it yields CASSLLRENGYTF. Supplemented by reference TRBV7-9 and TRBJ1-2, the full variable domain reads DTGVSQNPRHKITKRGQNVTFRCDPISEHNRLYWYRQTLGQGPEFLTYFQNEAQLEKSRLLSDRFSAERPKGSFSTLEIQRTEQGDSAMYLCASSLLRENGYTFGSGTRLTVV.

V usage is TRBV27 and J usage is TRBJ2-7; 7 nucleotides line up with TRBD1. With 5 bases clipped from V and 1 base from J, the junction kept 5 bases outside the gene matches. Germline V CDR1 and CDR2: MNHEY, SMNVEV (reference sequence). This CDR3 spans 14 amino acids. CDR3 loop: CASSPRQGSYEQYF. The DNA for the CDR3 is TGTGCCAGCAGTCCCCGACAGGGATCCTACGAGCAGTACTTC.

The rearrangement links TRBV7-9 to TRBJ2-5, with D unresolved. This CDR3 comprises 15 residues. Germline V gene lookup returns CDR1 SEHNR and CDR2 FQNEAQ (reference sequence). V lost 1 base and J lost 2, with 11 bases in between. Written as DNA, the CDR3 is TGTGCCAGCAGCTTAGGAATAGCTGTACAAGAGACCCAGTACTTC. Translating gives CASSLGIAVQETQYF.

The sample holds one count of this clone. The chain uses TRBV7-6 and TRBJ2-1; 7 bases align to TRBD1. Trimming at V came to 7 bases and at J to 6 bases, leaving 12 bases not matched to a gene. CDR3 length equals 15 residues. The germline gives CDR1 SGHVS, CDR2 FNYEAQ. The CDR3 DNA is TGTGCCAGCACCGTCCTGACAGGGATAAGCAATGAGCAGTTCTTC. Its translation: CASTVLTGISNEQFF.

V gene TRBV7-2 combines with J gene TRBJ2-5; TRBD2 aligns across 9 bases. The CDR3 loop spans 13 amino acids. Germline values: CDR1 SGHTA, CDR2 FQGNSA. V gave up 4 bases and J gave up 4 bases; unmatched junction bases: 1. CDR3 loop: CASSYSGGETQYF. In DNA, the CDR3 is TGTGCCAGCAGCTATAGCGGGGGAGAGACCCAGTACTTC.

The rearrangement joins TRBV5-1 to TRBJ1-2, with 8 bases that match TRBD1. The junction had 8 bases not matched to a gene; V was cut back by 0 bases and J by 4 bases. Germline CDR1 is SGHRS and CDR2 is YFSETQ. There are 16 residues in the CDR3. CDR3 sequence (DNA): TGCGCCAGCAGCTTGGCCGGACAGGGCTTAAGCTATGGCTACACCTTC. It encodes CASSLAGQGLSYGYTF.

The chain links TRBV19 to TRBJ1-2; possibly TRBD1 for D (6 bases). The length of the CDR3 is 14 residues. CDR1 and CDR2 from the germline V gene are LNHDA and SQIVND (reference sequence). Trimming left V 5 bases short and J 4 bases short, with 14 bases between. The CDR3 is CASSPYPGAYGYTF. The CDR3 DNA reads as TGTGCCAGTAGTCCCTACCCAGGGGCCTATGGCTACACCTTC.

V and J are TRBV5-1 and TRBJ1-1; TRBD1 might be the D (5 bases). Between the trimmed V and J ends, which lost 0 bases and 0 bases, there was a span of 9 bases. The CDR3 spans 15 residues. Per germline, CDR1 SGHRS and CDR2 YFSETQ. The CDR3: CASSLAPGMNTEAFF. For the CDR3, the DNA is TGCGCCAGCAGCTTGGCTCCAGGGATGAACACTGAAGCTTTCTTT.

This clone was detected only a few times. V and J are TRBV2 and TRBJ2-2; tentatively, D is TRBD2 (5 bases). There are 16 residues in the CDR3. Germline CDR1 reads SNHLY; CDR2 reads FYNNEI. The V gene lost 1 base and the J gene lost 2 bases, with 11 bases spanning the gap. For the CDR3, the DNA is TGTGCCAGCAGTGAAGGGGGAGTAGGAAACACCGGGGAGCTGTTTTTT. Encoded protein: CASSEGGVGNTGELFF.

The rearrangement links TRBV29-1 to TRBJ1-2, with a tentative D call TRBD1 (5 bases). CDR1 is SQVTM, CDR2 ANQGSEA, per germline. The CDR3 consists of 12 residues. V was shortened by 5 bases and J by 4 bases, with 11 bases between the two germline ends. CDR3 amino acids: CSVLRGAYGYTF. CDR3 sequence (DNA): TGCAGCGTTTTACGTGGGGCCTATGGCTACACCTTC.

CDR3 sequence: CASSSATPGTDTQYF. CDR3 in DNA: TGCGCCAGCAGCTCCGCCACCCCGGGCACAGATACGCAGTATTTT. The chain has TRBV5-1 and TRBJ2-3; D unresolved. CDR3 length: 15 amino acids. With 3 bases removed from V and 1 base from J, the gap between germline ends came to 12 bases. The germline V gene encodes CDR1 SGHRS and CDR2 YFSETQ. The full variable domain, rest sourced from reference TRBV5-1 and TRBJ2-3, is KAGVTQTPRYLIKTRGQQVTLSCSPISGHRSVSWYQQTPGQGLQFLFEYFSETQRNKGNFPGRFSGRQFSNSRSEMNVSTLELGDSALYLCASSSATPGTDTQYFGPGTRLTVL.

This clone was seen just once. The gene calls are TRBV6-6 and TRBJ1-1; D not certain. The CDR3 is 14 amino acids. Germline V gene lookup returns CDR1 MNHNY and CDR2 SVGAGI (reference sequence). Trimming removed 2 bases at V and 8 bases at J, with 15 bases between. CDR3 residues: CASSYDEGGKEAFF. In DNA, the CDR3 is TGTGCCAGCAGTTACGACGAAGGCGGGAAAGAAGCTTTCTTT.

The CDR3 is CSVAKGVMNTEAFF. The CDR3 region has the DNA TGCAGCGTTGCGAAGGGGGTCATGAACACTGAAGCTTTCTTT. The chain joins TRBV29-1 to TRBJ1-1, with D possibly TRBD1 on 6 matching bases. Germline V gives CDR1 SQVTM, CDR2 ANQGSEA. The V and J ends lost 4 bases and 0 bases respectively, with 12 bases between them. CDR3 length: 14 residues.

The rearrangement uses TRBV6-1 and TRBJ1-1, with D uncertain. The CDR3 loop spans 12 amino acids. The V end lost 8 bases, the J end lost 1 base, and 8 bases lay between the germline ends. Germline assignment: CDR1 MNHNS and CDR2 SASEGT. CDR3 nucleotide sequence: TGTGCCAGCGCGGGATCGAACACTGAAGCTTTCTTT. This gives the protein CASAGSNTEAFF.

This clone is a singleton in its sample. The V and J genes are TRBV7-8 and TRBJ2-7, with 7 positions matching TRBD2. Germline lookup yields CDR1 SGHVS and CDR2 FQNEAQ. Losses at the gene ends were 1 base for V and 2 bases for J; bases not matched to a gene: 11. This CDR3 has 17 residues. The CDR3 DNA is TGTGCCAGCAGCTTAGGGGCGGGGACTACTCTTCCCTACGAGCAGTACTTC. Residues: CASSLGAGTTLPYEQYF.

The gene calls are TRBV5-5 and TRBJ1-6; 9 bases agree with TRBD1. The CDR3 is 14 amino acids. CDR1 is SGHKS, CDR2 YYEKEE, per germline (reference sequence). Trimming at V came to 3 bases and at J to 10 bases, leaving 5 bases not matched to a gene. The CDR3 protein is CASSWGQGHSPLHF. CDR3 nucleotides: TGTGCCAGCAGCTGGGGACAGGGTCACTCACCCCTCCACTTT.

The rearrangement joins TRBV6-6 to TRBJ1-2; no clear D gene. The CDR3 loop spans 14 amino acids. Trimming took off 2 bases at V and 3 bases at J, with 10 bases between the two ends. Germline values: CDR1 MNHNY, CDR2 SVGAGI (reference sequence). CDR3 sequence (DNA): TGTGCCAGCAGTTACGGTTTACGGGACTATGGCTACACCTTC. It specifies CASSYGLRDYGYTF.

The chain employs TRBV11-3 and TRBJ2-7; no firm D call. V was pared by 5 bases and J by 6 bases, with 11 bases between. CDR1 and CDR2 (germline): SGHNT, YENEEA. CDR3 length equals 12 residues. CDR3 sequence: CASSEVGREQYF. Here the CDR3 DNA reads TGTGCCAGCAGCGAGGTGGGTCGCGAGCAGTACTTC.